This T cell receptor beta chain appears in the sequencing data of a study of T-cell memory formation after mild COVID-19. For the study at large: Largely donor-specific TCR clusters were found.

Trimming cost V 4 bases and J 7 bases, with 12 bases left between them. There are 13 residues in the CDR3. Germline loops: CDR1 SGHRS, CDR2 YFSETQ. There are many counts of this clonotype. Its specificity is unknown. Regarding the study as a whole: Memory cells collected pre-infection included some clones that later responded, suggesting cross-reactive memory joined. CD8+ contracting clones occupied EMRA, while CD4+ ones occupied mainly CM and EM.

From 5'RACE with constant-segment primers came TCR alpha and TCR beta cDNA libraries that carried sample barcodes and UMIs. TCRdb analysed the 5' RACE reads with MiXCR anew, one entry per CDR3 protein. Among about 110,000 distinct CDR3 sequences listed, 15% to 20% were seen once. The receptor's source is a man aged 18 to 35 who had mild COVID-19 (a few samples of this study predate the infection). Cell type and time point are not known. Sample: PBMCs or a T cell subset sorted from them (not recorded which). The chain employs TRBV5-1 and TRBJ2-1, with a weak D call TRBD1 (6 bases). CDR3 sequence: CASSEYRVNEQFF. DNA for the CDR3: TGCGCCAGCAGCGAATACAGGGTTAATGAGCAGTTCTTC.